This T cell receptor (beta chain) came from a study of cytomegalovirus exposure and HLA in healthy donors. Broader study findings: A few CMV-associated chains were confirmed in vitro to be specific for CMV antigens.

CDR3 length equals 14 residues. Germline-derived CDR1 and CDR2 are WSHSY and SAAADI. The V segment lost 6 bases and the J segment 7 bases; nucleotides outside the gene matches: 6. As to this clone: The antigen remains unidentified.

Sequencing was performed with immunoSEQ multiplex PCR; in TCRdb, only in-frame clones are kept and a portion is missing. The sample shows some 130,000 clones, approximately 92% of them seen only once. The donors formed part of the approximately 130-subject validation cohort, distinct from the roughly 660-subject first cohort. The sample was PBMCs. V and J are TRBV10-2 and TRBJ2-5; 12 bases fit TRBD2. The receptor was isolated from a woman aged 18 to 35 in good health and CMV-seronegative. The CDR3 sequence: CASRTSGGSGTQYF. In DNA form, the CDR3 reads TGCGCCAGCAGGACTAGCGGGGGTAGCGGGACCCAGTACTTC.